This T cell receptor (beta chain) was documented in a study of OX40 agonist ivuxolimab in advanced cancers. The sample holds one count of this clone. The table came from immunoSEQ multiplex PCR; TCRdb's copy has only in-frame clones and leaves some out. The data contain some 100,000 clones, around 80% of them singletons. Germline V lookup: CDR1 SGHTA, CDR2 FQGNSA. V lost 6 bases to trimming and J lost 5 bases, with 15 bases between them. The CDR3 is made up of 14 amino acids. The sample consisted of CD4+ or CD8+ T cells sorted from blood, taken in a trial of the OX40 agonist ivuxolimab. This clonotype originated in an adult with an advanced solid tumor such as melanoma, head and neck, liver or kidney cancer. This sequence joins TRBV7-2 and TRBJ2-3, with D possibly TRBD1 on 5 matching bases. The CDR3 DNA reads TGTGCCAGCAGGGTCCCAGGGTCGGGAGATACGCAGTATTTT. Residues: CASRVPGSGDTQYF. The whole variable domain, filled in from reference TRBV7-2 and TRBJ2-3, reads GAGVSQSPSNKVTEKGKDVELRCDPISGHTALYWYRQSLGQGLEFLIYFQGNSAPDKSGLPSDRFSAERTGGSVSTLTIQRTQQEDSAVYLCASRVPGSGDTQYFGPGTRLTVL.